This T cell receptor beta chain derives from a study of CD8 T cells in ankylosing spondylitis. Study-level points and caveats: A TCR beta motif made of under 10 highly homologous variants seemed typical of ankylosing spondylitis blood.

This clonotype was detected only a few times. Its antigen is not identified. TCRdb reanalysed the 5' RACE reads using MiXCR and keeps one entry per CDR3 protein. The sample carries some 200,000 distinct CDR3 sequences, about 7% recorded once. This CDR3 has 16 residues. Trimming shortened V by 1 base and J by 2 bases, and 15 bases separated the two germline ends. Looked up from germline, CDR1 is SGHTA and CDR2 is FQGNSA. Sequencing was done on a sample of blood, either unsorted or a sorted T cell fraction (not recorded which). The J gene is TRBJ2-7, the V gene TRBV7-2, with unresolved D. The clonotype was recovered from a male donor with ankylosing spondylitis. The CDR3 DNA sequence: TGTGCCAGCAGCTTAGATTTAAACAGTGCCCCCTACGAGCAGTACTTC. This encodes CASSLDLNSAPYEQYF.